Detailed here is one T cell receptor beta chain. What it binds is not known. The germline V and J ends were trimmed by 5 bases and 3 bases, with 11 bases remaining between them. The CDR3 spans 13 residues. Germline loops: CDR1 SEHNR, CDR2 FQNEAQ (reference sequence). The data were obtained in a study of graft-versus-host responses after intestinal transplantation. As for the study in general: Transplant recipients had multivisceral, liver-intestinal, or isolated intestinal grafts. Recipients across the board were started on anti-thymocyte globulin induction, then kept on tacrolimus and steroids for approximately three years. The study, taken as a whole, reports: Levels of circulating GvH clones at their peak were associated with early post-transplant HvG declines. Investigators detected GvH clones in recipient marrow, with some emerging earlier in ileum or blood.

The method was immunoSEQ multiplex PCR; TCRdb's version includes in-frame clones alone and lacks a portion of them. The table has about 110,000 clones, approximately 93% seen once; the top ten hold 0.9% to 1.5%. The sequence derives from a human donor who was the organ donor for an intestinal transplant. The V call is TRBV7-9, the J call TRBJ2-7, with D possibly TRBD2 on 6 matching bases. Source: unstimulated CD8+ T cells sorted from spleen or lymph node cells, taken before transplant. The CDR3 DNA follows: TGTGCCAGCAGCCTCGGCGGGGACTACGAGCAGTACTTC. Protein: CASSLGGDYEQYF.